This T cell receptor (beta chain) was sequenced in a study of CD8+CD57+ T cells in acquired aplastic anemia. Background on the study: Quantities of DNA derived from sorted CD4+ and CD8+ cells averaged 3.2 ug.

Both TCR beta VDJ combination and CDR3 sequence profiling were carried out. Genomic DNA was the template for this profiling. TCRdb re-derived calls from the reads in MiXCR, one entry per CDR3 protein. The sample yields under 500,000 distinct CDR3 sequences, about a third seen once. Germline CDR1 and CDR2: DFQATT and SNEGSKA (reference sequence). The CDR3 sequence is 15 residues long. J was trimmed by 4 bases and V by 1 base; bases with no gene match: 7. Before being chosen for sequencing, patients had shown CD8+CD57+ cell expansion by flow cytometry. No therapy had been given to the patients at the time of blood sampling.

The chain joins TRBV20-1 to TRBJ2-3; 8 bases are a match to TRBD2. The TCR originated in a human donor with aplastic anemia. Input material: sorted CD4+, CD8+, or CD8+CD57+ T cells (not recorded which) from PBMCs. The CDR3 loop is CSARVSGVGSDTQYF. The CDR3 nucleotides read TGCAGTGCTAGAGTTAGCGGGGTCGGGTCAGATACGCAGTATTTT.